The 18 T cell receptor beta chains presented below share a single source sample, sequenced in a study of cytomegalovirus exposure and HLA in healthy donors. Some clones are missing from TCRdb's copy, which holds only in-frame ones; the method was immunoSEQ multiplex PCR. In the table there are under 80,000 clones, approximately 93% of which are singletons. Sequencing was performed on PBMCs. The receptors derive from a woman younger than 35 in good health and CMV-seronegative.

The chain carries TRBV30 and TRBJ2-7; a weak D match, TRBD2 (5 bases). This CDR3 comprises 16 residues. The V and J ends lost 5 bases and 2 bases respectively, with 22 bases between them. From germline, CDR1 is GTSNPN and CDR2 SVGIG (reference sequence). In DNA, the CDR3 is TGTGCCTGGGGGAGAGCGGTAGGCAGAGAACCCTACGAGCAGTACTTC. Protein product: CAWGRAVGREPYEQYF.

This chain links TRBV10-3 with TRBJ2-7, with a tentative D call TRBD2 (6 bases). Germline V gene sequence: CDR1 ENHRY, CDR2 SYGVKD. Trimming cost V 2 bases and J 0 bases, with 8 bases left between them. The CDR3 covers 14 residues. CDR3 sequence (DNA): TGTGCCATCAGTGAGGGGGGGACCTCCTACGAGCAGTACTTC. Its protein product is CAISEGGTSYEQYF.

V usage is TRBV18 and J usage is TRBJ1-2; TRBD1 is a possible D gene (5 bases). The V and J ends lost 3 bases and 4 bases respectively, with 12 bases between them. Germline-derived CDR1 and CDR2 are KGHSH and LQKENI. The CDR3 is 14 residues long. The DNA for the CDR3 is TGTGCCAGCTCACCCGTAGGGGATTCCTATGGCTACACCTTC. Translated, it gives CASSPVGDSYGYTF.

The genes are TRBV19 and TRBJ2-7; TRBD1 agrees at 8 bases. Germline CDR1 and CDR2: LNHDA and SQIVND (reference sequence). The CDR3 covers 15 residues. Germline trimming cut 3 bases from V and 5 bases from J; bases unmatched to any gene: 9. This chain's CDR3 is CASSIGQGWSDEQYF. The CDR3, as DNA: TGTGCCAGTAGTATCGGACAGGGATGGTCGGACGAGCAGTACTTC.

This chain uses TRBV7-9 with TRBJ1-2, with TRBD1 matching 9 bases. Germline V gene sequence: CDR1 SEHNR, CDR2 FQNEAQ (reference sequence). The CDR3 extends over 14 amino acids. V trimming: 4 bases; J trimming: 5 bases; junction bases outside the gene matches: 5. The CDR3 nucleotides read TGTGCCAGCAGCTCACGGGACAGGGAGTATGGCTACACCTTC. This codes for CASSSRDREYGYTF.

The chain employs TRBV9 and TRBJ2-5; D is possibly TRBD2 (7 bases). The CDR3 consists of 17 residues. Trimming pared 0 bases from V and 2 bases from J, leaving 17 bases between. Per germline, CDR1 SGDLS and CDR2 YYNGEE. In DNA form, the CDR3 reads TGTGCCAGCAGCGTAGACCCGGGGGGCGGGCCACAAGAGACCCAGTACTTC. Encoded protein: CASSVDPGGGPQETQYF.

The CDR3 loop is CAWNGLAGAYNEQFF. CDR3 bases: TGTGCCTGGAACGGCCTGGCGGGAGCCTACAATGAGCAGTTCTTC. The V gene is TRBV30, the J gene TRBJ2-1, with 7 bases fitting TRBD2. The trim removed 4 bases at V and 2 bases at J, leaving 8 bases unmatched. Per the germline V gene, CDR1 is GTSNPN and CDR2 is SVGIG (reference sequence). This CDR3 spans 15 amino acids.

The chain links TRBV28 to TRBJ1-4; possible D gene TRBD1, 5 bases. This CDR3 contains 14 residues. V shed 4 bases and J shed 0 bases, with 6 bases lying between them. Germline CDR1 reads MDHEN; CDR2 reads SYDVKM. CDR3 sequence reads: CASSSGTTNEKLFF. CDR3 nucleotides: TGTGCCAGCAGTTCAGGGACAACTAATGAAAAACTGTTTTTT. Full variable domain (outside the CDR3, taken from reference TRBV28 and TRBJ1-4): DVKVTQSSRYLVKRTGEKVFLECVQDMDHENMFWYRQDPGLGLRLIYFSYDVKMKEKGDIPEGYSVSREKKERFSLILESASTNQTSMYLCASSSGTTNEKLFFGSGTQLSVL.

The rearrangement joins TRBV5-6 to TRBJ2-3; D remains ambiguous. The CDR3 has 13 amino acids. The germline V and J ends were trimmed by 0 bases and 6 bases, with 8 bases remaining between them. Germline V CDR1 and CDR2: SGHDT, YYEEEE. The CDR3 bases are TGTGCCAGCAGCTTGGTCCCTTCCGATACGCAGTATTTT. This encodes CASSLVPSDTQYF.

This rearrangement joins TRBV6-1 to TRBJ1-1; 9 bases align to TRBD1. J was trimmed by 3 bases and V by 6 bases; bases with no gene match: 5. This CDR3 region has 14 residues. The germline V gene has CDR1 MNHNS and CDR2 SASEGT. The CDR3 sequence is CASSDRGYHTEAFF. DNA for the CDR3: TGTGCCAGCAGCGACAGGGGGTATCACACTGAAGCTTTCTTT.

This chain uses TRBV7-9 with TRBJ1-5, with D perhaps TRBD1 (5 bases). V was cut by 5 bases and J by 5 bases, with 19 bases left in between. The V gene's germline CDR1 is SEHNR and CDR2 FQNEAQ (reference sequence). The CDR3 has 16 amino acids. This CDR3 is CASSNTGRGFDQPQHF. The CDR3 region has the DNA TGTGCCAGCAGCAATACAGGAAGGGGTTTCGATCAGCCCCAGCATTTT. Drawing the rest from reference TRBV7-9 and TRBJ1-5, the complete variable domain is DTGVSQNPRHKITKRGQNVTFRCDPISEHNRLYWYRQTLGQGPEFLTYFQNEAQLEKSRLLSDRFSAERPKGSFSTLEIQRTEQGDSAMYLCASSNTGRGFDQPQHFGDGTRLSIL.

V usage is TRBV19 and J usage is TRBJ1-5; D is ambiguous. Germline V gene data show CDR1 as LNHDA and CDR2 as SQIVND (reference sequence). The CDR3 runs to 16 residues. Trimming left V 3 bases short and J 0 bases short, with 12 bases between. The CDR3 region is CASSIFLTSSNQPQHF. Written as DNA, the CDR3 is TGTGCCAGTAGTATTTTCTTGACATCTAGCAATCAGCCCCAGCATTTT.

The chain has TRBV29-1 and TRBJ2-5; D is perhaps TRBD1 (5 bases). Germline V gene data show CDR1 as SQVTM and CDR2 as ANQGSEA. Trimming took 3 bases from V and 0 from J, leaving 8 bases between them. The CDR3 totals 13 residues. Here the CDR3 DNA reads TGCAGCGTTGATTCAGGGTACCAAGAGACCCAGTACTTC. It is translated as CSVDSGYQETQYF. Looking up the rest from reference TRBV29-1 and TRBJ2-5 gives the full variable domain: SAVISQKPSRDICQRGTSLTIQCQVDSQVTMMFWYRQQPGQSLTLIATANQGSEATYESGFVIDKFPISRPNLTFSTLTVSNMSPEDSSIYLCSVDSGYQETQYFGPGTRLLVL.

The chain links TRBV7-3 to TRBJ2-1; possibly TRBD1 for D (7 bases). Trimming shortened V by 1 base and J by 10 bases, and 23 bases separated the two germline ends. Germline lookup yields CDR1 SGHTA and CDR2 FQGTGA. The CDR3 runs 17 residues. The CDR3 loop reads CASSLISHRDFRGEQFF. Written as DNA, the CDR3 is TGTGCCAGCAGCTTAATTTCCCACAGGGACTTCAGGGGGGAGCAGTTCTTC.

The chain uses TRBV27 and TRBJ2-1; the D gene is possibly TRBD2 (7 bases). Trimming removed 4 bases from V and 3 bases from J, with 25 bases in between. CDR3 length equals 19 residues. Germline-derived CDR1 and CDR2 are MNHEY and SMNVEV (reference sequence). This CDR3 is CASSSMTGPFGGGYNEQFF. The CDR3 coding sequence is TGTGCCAGCAGTTCCATGACAGGTCCGTTTGGCGGGGGCTACAATGAGCAGTTCTTC.

The chain joins TRBV9 to TRBJ1-2; D perhaps matches TRBD1 (5 bases). The ends were cut back, 6 bases at V and 4 bases at J, with 19 bases in the middle. Germline assignment: CDR1 SGDLS and CDR2 YYNGEE. The CDR3 contains 15 residues. CDR3: CASTVGTGRSYGYTF. The DNA of the CDR3 is TGTGCCAGCACCGTCGGGACTGGGAGAAGCTATGGCTACACCTTC.

CDR3 DNA sequence: TGTGCCACCAAACGACAGGAAGCTACACACGAGCAGTACTTC. Protein sequence: CATKRQEATHEQYF. V usage is TRBV27 and J usage is TRBJ2-7; TRBD1 is a possible D gene (6 bases). Germline V gives CDR1 MNHEY, CDR2 SMNVEV (reference sequence). V dropped 10 bases and J dropped 5 bases, with 21 bases sitting between them. This CDR3 has 14 residues.

This clone was seen just once. The chain is built from TRBV28 and TRBJ1-2; D unclear. Deletions cut 3 bases from V and 5 bases from J, with 25 bases between. The CDR3 runs 18 residues. CDR1 and CDR2 (germline): MDHEN, SYDVKM. The CDR3 region has the DNA TGTGCCAGCAGTTTTTCCCAGGTGTTGGACCGAAGGGAGTATGGCTACACCTTC. Protein sequence: CASSFSQVLDRREYGYTF.